The TCR beta chain under discussion was sequenced for a study of blood T cell repertoires in COVID-19. This clone showed up just once. V was pared by 5 bases and J by 8 bases, with 12 bases of the junction left unmatched. CDR3 length: 17 amino acids. Germline values: CDR1 SEHNR, CDR2 FQNEAQ (reference sequence). In the original workflow: Estimation of nucleated cell counts relied on the amplification of reference gene primers. Assay: immunoSEQ multiplex PCR; the TCRdb copy retains only in-frame clones and omits some. The V and J calls and clone size are taken from that table; D and trimming were inferred from the DNA. The sample lists fewer than 500,000 clones, 80% to 90% occurring once. Those enrolled, adults aged 18 to 89 years, came from about two dozen US areas.

The sample comprised PBMCs or T cells enriched from blood (not recorded which). The rearrangement uses TRBV7-9 and TRBJ2-1, with 13 bases fitting TRBD2. This receptor was obtained from a man under 40 who had recovered from COVID-19. Written as DNA, the CDR3 is TGTGCCAGCAGCCTACGGACTAGCGGGGGACCCGGGGATGAGCAGTTCTTC. As protein: CASSLRTSGGPGDEQFF.